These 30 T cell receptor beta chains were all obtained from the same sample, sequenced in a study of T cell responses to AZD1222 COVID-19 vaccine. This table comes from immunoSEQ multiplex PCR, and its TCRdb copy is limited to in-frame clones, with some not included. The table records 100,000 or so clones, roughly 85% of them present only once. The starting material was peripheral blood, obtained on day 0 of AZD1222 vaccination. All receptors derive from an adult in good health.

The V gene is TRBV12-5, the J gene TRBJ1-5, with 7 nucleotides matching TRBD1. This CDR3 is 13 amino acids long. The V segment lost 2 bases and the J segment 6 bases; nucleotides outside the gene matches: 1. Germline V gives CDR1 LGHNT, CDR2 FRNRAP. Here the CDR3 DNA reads TGTGCTAGTGGTTTGACAGGGGCTCAGCCCCAGCATTTT. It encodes CASGLTGAQPQHF. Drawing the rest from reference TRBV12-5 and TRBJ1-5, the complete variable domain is DARVTQTPRHKVTEMGQEVTMRCQPILGHNTVFWYRQTMMQGLELLAYFRNRAPLDDSGMPKDRFSAEMPDATLATLKIQPSEPRDSAVYFCASGLTGAQPQHFGDGTRLSIL.

CDR3 loop: CASNRQSNQPQHF. In DNA, the CDR3 is TGTGCCAGCAACCGACAGTCCAATCAGCCCCAGCATTTT. The chain employs TRBV6-5 and TRBJ1-5; weak D call: TRBD1 (5 bases). The CDR3 runs to 13 residues. Per the germline V gene, CDR1 is MNHEY and CDR2 is SVGAGI. The V gene lost 7 bases and the J gene lost 3 bases, with 10 bases spanning the gap.

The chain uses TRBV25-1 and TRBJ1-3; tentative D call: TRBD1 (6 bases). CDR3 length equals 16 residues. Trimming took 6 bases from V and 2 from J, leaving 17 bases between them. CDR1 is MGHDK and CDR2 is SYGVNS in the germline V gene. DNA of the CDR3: TGTGCCAGCAGCGAAGGGGGAGCAGGGCCTGGAAACACCATATATTTT. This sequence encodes CASSEGGAGPGNTIYF.

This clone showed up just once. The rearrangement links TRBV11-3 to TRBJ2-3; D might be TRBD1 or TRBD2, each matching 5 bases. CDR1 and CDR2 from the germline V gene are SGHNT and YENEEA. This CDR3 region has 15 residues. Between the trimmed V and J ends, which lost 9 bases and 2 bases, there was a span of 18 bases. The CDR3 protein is CASRDGNIFTDTQYF. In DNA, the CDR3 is TGTGCCAGTAGGGACGGGAACATTTTCACAGATACGCAGTATTTT.

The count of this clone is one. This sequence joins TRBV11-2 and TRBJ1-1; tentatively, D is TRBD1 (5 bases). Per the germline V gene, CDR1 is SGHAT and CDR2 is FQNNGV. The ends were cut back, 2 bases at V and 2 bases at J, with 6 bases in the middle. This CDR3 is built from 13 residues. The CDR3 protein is CASSLQGNTEAFF. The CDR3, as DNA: TGTGCCAGCAGCTTACAGGGAAACACTGAAGCTTTCTTT.

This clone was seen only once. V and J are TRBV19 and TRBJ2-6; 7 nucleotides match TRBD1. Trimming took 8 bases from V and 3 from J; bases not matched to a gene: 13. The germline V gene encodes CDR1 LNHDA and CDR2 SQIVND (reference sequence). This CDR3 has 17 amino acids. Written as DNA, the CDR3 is TGTGCCAGTGGCGAGGGGGCAAGGGGGTATGGGGCCAACGTCCTGACTTTC. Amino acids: CASGEGARGYGANVLTF.

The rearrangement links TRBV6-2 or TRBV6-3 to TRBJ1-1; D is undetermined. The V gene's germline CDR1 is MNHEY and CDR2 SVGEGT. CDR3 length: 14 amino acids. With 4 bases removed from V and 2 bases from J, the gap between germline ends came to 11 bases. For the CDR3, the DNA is TGTGCCAGCAGTTCATTAGGGTCCAACACTGAAGCTTTCTTT. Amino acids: CASSSLGSNTEAFF.

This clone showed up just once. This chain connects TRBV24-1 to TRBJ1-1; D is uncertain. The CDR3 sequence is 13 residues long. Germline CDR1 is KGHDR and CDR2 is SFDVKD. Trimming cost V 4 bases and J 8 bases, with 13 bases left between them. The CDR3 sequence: CATSETGREEAFF. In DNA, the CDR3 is TGTGCCACCAGTGAAACCGGAAGGGAAGAAGCTTTCTTT.

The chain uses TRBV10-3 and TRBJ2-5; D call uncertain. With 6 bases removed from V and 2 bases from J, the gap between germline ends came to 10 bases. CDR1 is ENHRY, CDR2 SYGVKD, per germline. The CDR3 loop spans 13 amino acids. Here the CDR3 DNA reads TGTGCCATCAGGCCCCGACCTCAAGAGACCCAGTACTTC. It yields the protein CAIRPRPQETQYF.

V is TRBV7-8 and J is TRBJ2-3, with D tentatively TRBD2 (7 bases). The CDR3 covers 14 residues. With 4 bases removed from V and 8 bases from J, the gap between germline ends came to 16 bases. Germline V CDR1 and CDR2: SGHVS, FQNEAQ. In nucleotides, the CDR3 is TGTGCCAGCAGCTCCCCCCGGGGGGCGGTTACGCAGTATTTT. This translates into CASSSPRGAVTQYF.

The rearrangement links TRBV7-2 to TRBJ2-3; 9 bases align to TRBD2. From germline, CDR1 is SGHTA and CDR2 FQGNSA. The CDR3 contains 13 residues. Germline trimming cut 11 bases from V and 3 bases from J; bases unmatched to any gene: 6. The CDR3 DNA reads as TGTGCCTCAATGCGGGGGGGGACAGATACGCAGTATTTT. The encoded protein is CASMRGGTDTQYF.

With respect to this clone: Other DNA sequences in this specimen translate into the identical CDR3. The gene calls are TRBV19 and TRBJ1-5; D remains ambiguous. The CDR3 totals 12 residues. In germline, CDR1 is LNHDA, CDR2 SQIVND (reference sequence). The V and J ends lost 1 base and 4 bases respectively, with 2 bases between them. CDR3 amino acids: CASSIGNQPQHF. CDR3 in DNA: TGTGCCAGTAGTATAGGGAATCAGCCCCAGCATTTT.

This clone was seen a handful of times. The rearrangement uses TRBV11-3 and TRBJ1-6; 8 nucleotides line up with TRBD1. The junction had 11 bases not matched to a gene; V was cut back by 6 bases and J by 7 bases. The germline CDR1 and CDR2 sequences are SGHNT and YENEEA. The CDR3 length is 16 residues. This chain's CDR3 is CASRHGTGIINSPLHF. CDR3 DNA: TGTGCCAGCAGACACGGGACAGGTATTATAAATTCACCCCTCCACTTT.

CDR3 sequence (DNA): TGTGCCAGCAGCCCCACGGGGGCGGTGGACGGCTACACCTTC. Protein: CASSPTGAVDGYTF. The chain joins TRBV7-2 to TRBJ1-2, with D tentatively TRBD1 (6 bases). This CDR3 region has 14 residues. Germline V gene lookup returns CDR1 SGHTA and CDR2 FQGNSA. Trimming removed 5 bases from V and 8 bases from J, with 18 bases in between.

CDR3 in DNA: TGTGCCACACACCAGGGTTTCAATCAGCCCCAGCATTTT. Protein sequence: CATHQGFNQPQHF. The chain recombines TRBV10-3 with TRBJ1-5; D might be TRBD1 (5 bases). CDR1 and CDR2 (germline): ENHRY, SYGVKD. The CDR3 loop spans 13 amino acids. Trimming cost V 10 bases and J 3 bases, with 13 bases left between them.

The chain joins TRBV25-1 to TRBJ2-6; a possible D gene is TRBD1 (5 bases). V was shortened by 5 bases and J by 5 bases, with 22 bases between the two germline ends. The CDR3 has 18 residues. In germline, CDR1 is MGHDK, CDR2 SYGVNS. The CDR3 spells CASSKQIQAAGRANVLTF. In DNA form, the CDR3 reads TGTGCCAGCAGTAAACAAATACAGGCCGCCGGGCGGGCCAACGTCCTGACTTTC.

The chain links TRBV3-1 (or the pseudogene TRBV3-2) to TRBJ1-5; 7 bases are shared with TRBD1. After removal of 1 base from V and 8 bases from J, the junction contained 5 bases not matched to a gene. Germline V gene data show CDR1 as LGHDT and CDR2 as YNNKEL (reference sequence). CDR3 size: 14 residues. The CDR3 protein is CASSQADRDKPQHF. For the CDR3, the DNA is TGTGCCAGCAGCCAAGCCGACAGGGACAAGCCCCAGCATTTT.

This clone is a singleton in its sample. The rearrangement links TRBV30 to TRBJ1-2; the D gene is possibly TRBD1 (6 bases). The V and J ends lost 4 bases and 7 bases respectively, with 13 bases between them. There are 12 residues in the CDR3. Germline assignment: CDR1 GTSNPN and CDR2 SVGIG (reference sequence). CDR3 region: CAWTSDSGGYTF. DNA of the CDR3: TGTGCCTGGACATCGGACAGCGGTGGCTACACCTTC. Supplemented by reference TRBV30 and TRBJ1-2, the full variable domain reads SQTIHQWPATLVQPVGSPLSLECTVEGTSNPNLYWYRQAAGRGLQLLFYSVGIGQISSEVPQNLSASRPQDRQFILSSKKLLLSDSGFYLCAWTSDSGGYTFGSGTRLTVV.

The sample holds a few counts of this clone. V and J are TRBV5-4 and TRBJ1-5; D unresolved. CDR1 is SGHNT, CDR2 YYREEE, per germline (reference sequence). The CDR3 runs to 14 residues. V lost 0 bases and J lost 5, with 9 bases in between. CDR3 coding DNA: TGTGCCAGCAGCTTGGGTGGATCCGATCAGCCCCAGCATTTT. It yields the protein CASSLGGSDQPQHF.

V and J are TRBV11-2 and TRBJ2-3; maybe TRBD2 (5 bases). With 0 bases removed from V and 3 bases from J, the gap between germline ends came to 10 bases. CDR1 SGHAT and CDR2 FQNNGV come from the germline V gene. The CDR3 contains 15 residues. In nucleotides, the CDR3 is TGTGCCAGCAGCTTAGATTCCCGGGGAACAGATACGCAGTATTTT. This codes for CASSLDSRGTDTQYF.

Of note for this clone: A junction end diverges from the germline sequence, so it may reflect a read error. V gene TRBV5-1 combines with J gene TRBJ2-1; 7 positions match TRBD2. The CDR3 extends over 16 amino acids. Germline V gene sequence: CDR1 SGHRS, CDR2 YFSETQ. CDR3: CASSTGTTNQFNEQFF. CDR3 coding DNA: TGTGCCAGCAGCACCGGGACTACCAACCAATTCAATGAGCAGTTCTTC. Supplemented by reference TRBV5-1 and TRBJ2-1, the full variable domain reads KAGVTQTPRYLIKTRGQQVTLSCSPISGHRSVSWYQQTPGQGLQFLFEYFSETQRNKGNFPGRFSGRQFSNSRSEMNVSTLELGDSALYLCASSTGTTNQFNEQFFGPGTRLTVL.

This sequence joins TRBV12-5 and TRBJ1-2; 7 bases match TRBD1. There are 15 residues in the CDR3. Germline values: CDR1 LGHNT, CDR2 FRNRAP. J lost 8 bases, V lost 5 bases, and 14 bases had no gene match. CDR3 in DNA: TGTGCTAGTGGTCTCTCTGCGACAGGGATAGAGGGCTACACCTTC. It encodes CASGLSATGIEGYTF.

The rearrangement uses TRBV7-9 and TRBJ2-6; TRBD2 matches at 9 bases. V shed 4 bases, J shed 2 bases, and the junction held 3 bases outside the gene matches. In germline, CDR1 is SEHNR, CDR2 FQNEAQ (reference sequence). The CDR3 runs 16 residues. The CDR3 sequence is CASSSLAGAGANVLTF. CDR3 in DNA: TGTGCCAGCAGCTCGTTAGCGGGAGCTGGGGCCAACGTCCTGACTTTC.

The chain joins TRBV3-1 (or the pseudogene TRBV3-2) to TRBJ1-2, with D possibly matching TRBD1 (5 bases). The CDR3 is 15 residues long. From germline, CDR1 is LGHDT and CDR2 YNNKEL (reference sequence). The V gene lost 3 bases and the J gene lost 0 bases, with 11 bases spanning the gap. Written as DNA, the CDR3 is TGTGCCAGCAGCCAGGGGGGGGTCACTAACTATGGCTACACCTTC. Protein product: CASSQGGVTNYGYTF.

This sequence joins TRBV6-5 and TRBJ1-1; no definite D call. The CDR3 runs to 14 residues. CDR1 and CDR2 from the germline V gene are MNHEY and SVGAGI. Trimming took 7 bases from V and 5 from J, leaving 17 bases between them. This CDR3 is CASTQAVKSTEAFF. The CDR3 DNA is TGTGCCAGCACCCAGGCCGTCAAGAGTACTGAAGCTTTCTTT.

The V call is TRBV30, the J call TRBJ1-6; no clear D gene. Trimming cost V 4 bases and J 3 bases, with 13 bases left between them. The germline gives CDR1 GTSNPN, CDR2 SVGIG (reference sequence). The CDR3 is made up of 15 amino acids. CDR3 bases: TGTGCCTGGACAATCGCGGGGTTCTATAATTCACCCCTCCACTTT. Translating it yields CAWTIAGFYNSPLHF. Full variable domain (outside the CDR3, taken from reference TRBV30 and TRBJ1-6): SQTIHQWPATLVQPVGSPLSLECTVEGTSNPNLYWYRQAAGRGLQLLFYSVGIGQISSEVPQNLSASRPQDRQFILSSKKLLLSDSGFYLCAWTIAGFYNSPLHFGNGTRLTVT.

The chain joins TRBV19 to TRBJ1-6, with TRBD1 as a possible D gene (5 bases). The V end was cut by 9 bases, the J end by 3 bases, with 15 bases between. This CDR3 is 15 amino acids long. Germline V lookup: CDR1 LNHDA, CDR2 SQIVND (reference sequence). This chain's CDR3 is CASLDGGVYNSPLHF. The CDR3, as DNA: TGTGCCAGCTTGGACGGGGGAGTCTATAATTCACCCCTCCACTTT.

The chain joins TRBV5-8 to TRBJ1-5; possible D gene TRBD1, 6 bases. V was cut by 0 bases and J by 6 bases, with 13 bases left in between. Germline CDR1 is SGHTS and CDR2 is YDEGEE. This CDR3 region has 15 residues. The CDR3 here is CASSLAAGAAQPQHF. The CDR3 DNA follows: TGTGCCAGCAGCTTGGCCGCAGGGGCTGCTCAGCCCCAGCATTTT.

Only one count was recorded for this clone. CDR3 sequence reads: CASSLASNQPQHF. The CDR3 nucleotides are TGTGCCAGCAGCTTAGCTTCCAATCAGCCCCAGCATTTT. The chain combines TRBV7-2 with TRBJ1-5; no reliable D call. The V gene's germline CDR1 is SGHTA and CDR2 FQGNSA. The CDR3 extends over 13 amino acids. V gave up 0 bases and J gave up 3 bases, with 3 bases separating them.

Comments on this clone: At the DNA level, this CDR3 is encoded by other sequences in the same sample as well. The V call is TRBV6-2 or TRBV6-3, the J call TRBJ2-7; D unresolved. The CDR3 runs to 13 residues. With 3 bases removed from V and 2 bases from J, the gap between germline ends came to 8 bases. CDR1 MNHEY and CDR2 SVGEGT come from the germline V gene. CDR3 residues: CASSYSGAYEQYF. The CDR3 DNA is TGTGCCAGCAGTTATTCAGGAGCCTACGAGCAGTACTTC.